These 23 T cell receptor beta chains originate from one sample sequenced in a study of T cells after yellow fever vaccination. TCRdb passed the 5' RACE reads through MiXCR, listing each CDR3 protein once. This table has roughly 120,000 distinct CDR3 sequences, approximately 8.4% appearing once. The material was CD8+ T cells sorted from PBMCs, obtained 45 days after the yellow fever booster vaccination. The receptors derive from a man aged 30 to 45 who received the YFV17D yellow fever vaccine.

This clonotype was seen ten or more times. The V and J genes are TRBV2 and TRBJ2-3; either TRBD1 or TRBD2 may supply D (5 bases each). Germline CDR1 is SNHLY and CDR2 is FYNNEI. CDR3 length equals 14 residues. Trimming shortened V by 11 bases and J by 4 bases, and 19 bases separated the two germline ends. CDR3 sequence (DNA): TGTGCCGCCAACCGGGGCCTGCCCGCAGATACGCAGTATTTT. Translation gives CAANRGLPADTQYF.

This clonotype was recorded at least ten times. The genes are TRBV12-3 or TRBV12-4 and TRBJ1-1; 7 bases align to TRBD1. J was trimmed by 4 bases and V by 3 bases; bases with no gene match: 11. The CDR3 extends over 16 amino acids. Here the CDR3 DNA reads TGTGCCAGCAGTTTCGCGCCGGGACAGTATGCCACTGAAGCTTTCTTT. This encodes CASSFAPGQYATEAFF.

This clonotype was observed at least ten times. The rearrangement links TRBV11-2 to TRBJ2-5, with 7 positions matching TRBD1. This CDR3 has 15 amino acids. The J segment lost 3 bases and the V segment lost 4 bases, leaving 8 bases of the junction unmatched. Germline-derived CDR1 and CDR2 are SGHAT and FQNNGV. This CDR3 is CASSSKSGTEETQYF. The CDR3 nucleotides read TGTGCCAGCAGCTCGAAGTCCGGGACAGAAGAGACCCAGTACTTC.

There are many counts of this clonotype. The rearrangement uses TRBV28 and TRBJ2-3, with 10 positions matching TRBD2. Trimming took 6 bases from V and 4 from J; bases not matched to a gene: 4. CDR1 and CDR2 (germline): MDHEN, SYDVKM. This CDR3 region has 14 residues. DNA of the CDR3: TGTGCCAGCAGGCTAGCGGGAGTCTCAGATACGCAGTATTTT. Protein sequence: CASRLAGVSDTQYF.

This chain uses TRBV12-3 or TRBV12-4 with TRBJ2-7, with TRBD1 as a possible D gene (5 bases). The germline V and J ends were trimmed by 4 bases and 1 base, with 8 bases remaining between them. The CDR3 has 13 residues. This CDR3 is CASSWGPSYEQYF. For the CDR3, the DNA is TGTGCCAGCAGTTGGGGCCCGTCCTACGAGCAGTACTTC.

There are many counts of this clonotype. V usage is TRBV7-2 and J usage is TRBJ2-5; 8 bases map to TRBD1. Per the germline V gene, CDR1 is SGHTA and CDR2 is FQGNSA. Trimming removed 5 bases from V and 2 bases from J; junction bases left unmatched: 13. The CDR3 is 17 amino acids. This chain's CDR3 is CASSHPTGTGAQETQYF. The CDR3 coding sequence is TGTGCCAGCAGCCACCCCACCGGGACAGGAGCTCAAGAGACCCAGTACTTC.

The rearrangement uses TRBV7-6 and TRBJ2-5; D is uncertain. Between the trimmed V and J ends, which lost 5 bases and 5 bases, there was a span of 9 bases. This CDR3 is 12 amino acids long. The germline gives CDR1 SGHVS, CDR2 FNYEAQ. CDR3 loop: CASSPREETQYF. The DNA of the CDR3 is TGTGCCAGCAGCCCAAGAGAGGAGACCCAGTACTTC.

The sample holds many counts of this clonotype. V and J are TRBV28 and TRBJ2-3, with D possibly being TRBD2 (5 bases). Germline V gene sequence: CDR1 MDHEN, CDR2 SYDVKM. V gave up 2 bases and J gave up 4 bases, with 13 bases separating them. CDR3 length equals 15 residues. The CDR3 loop reads CASSLIVGVPDTQYF. CDR3 in DNA: TGTGCCAGCAGTTTAATTGTGGGAGTTCCAGATACGCAGTATTTT.

This clonotype was detected ten times or more. The V call is TRBV2, the J call TRBJ2-7, with D perhaps TRBD2 (6 bases). Germline V gives CDR1 SNHLY, CDR2 FYNNEI. V gave up 11 bases and J gave up 0 bases, with 20 bases separating them. The CDR3 length is 15 residues. The CDR3, as DNA: TGTGCCGGCCGACGTGGGACGGGAGCCTCCTACGAGCAGTACTTC. Protein product: CAGRRGTGASYEQYF.

In its sample, this clonotype was seen a few times. The DNA of the CDR3 is TGTGCCAGCAGCCCTGACACAGATACGCAGTATTTT. This encodes CASSPDTDTQYF. This chain uses TRBV12-3 or TRBV12-4 with TRBJ2-3; the D is unclear. V lost 6 bases and J 2 bases, leaving 6 bases between the germline ends. The CDR3 sequence is 12 residues long.

This clonotype has a handful of counts. This chain connects TRBV28 to TRBJ1-1; the D is unclear. Trimming left V 6 bases short and J 0 bases short, with 8 bases between. The germline V gene encodes CDR1 MDHEN and CDR2 SYDVKM. There are 13 residues in the CDR3. Written as DNA, the CDR3 is TGTGCCAGCAGACCGAATATGAACACTGAAGCTTTCTTT. This codes for CASRPNMNTEAFF. The full variable domain, its missing parts supplied by reference TRBV28 and TRBJ1-1, is DVKVTQSSRYLVKRTGEKVFLECVQDMDHENMFWYRQDPGLGLRLIYFSYDVKMKEKGDIPEGYSVSREKKERFSLILESASTNQTSMYLCASRPNMNTEAFFGQGTRLTVV.

In this sample, this clonotype turned up many times. The chain employs TRBV9 and TRBJ2-1; TRBD2 matches at 7 bases. Germline CDR1 is SGDLS and CDR2 is YYNGEE. Trimming cost V 0 bases and J 5 bases; bases outside gene matches: 2. This CDR3 is built from 14 residues. CDR3 in DNA: TGTGCCAGCAGCGTAGGGGAGGGAAACAATGAGCAGTTCTTC. Translation: CASSVGEGNNEQFF.

This clonotype was found many times. The genes are TRBV12-3 or TRBV12-4 and TRBJ2-7; D remains unclear. The CDR3 extends over 12 amino acids. Trimming pared 3 bases from V and 6 bases from J, leaving 9 bases between. In nucleotides, the CDR3 is TGTGCCAGCAGTTTTTACGGGTCCGAGCAGTACTTC. Residues: CASSFYGSEQYF.

This chain uses TRBV5-4 with TRBJ2-1; weak D call: TRBD1 (6 bases). The CDR3 contains 16 residues. Germline V gene lookup returns CDR1 SGHNT and CDR2 YYREEE (reference sequence). The V end lost 3 bases, the J end lost 6 bases, and 19 bases lay between the germline ends. In DNA, the CDR3 is TGTGCCAGCAGCTCGGACCCGGGACAACTCACCAATGAGCAGTTCTTC. It is translated as CASSSDPGQLTNEQFF.

This clonotype was detected ten times or more. This chain connects TRBV20-1 to TRBJ2-3; a weak D match, TRBD2 (6 bases). This CDR3 is built from 13 residues. Between the trimmed V and J ends, which lost 8 bases and 0 bases, there was a span of 12 bases. CDR1 DFQATT and CDR2 SNEGSKA come from the germline V gene (reference sequence). The CDR3 sequence: CSPESGSTDTQYF. CDR3 DNA: TGCAGTCCCGAAAGCGGGAGCACAGATACGCAGTATTTT.

This clonotype was observed a handful of times. The chain uses TRBV15 and TRBJ1-1, with a weak D call TRBD1 (5 bases). The CDR3 length is 15 residues. Germline V CDR1 and CDR2: LNHNV, YYDKDF (reference sequence). With 3 bases removed from V and 5 bases from J, the gap between germline ends came to 16 bases. In DNA, the CDR3 is TGTGCCACCAGCAGGCCCATGGGGGGGGGGACTGAAGCTTTCTTT. It specifies CATSRPMGGGTEAFF.

There are many counts of this clonotype. J is TRBJ2-7 and V is TRBV5-1, with D possibly TRBD2 on 6 matching bases. V lost 0 bases, J lost 1 base, and 17 bases lay in between. Germline CDR1 SGHRS, CDR2 YFSETQ. CDR3 size: 17 residues. For the CDR3, the DNA is TGCGCCAGCAGCTTGGAAGGTGGAGGGCCCAGATCCTACGAGCAGTACTTC. This translates into CASSLEGGGPRSYEQYF.

This clonotype was counted at least ten times. The rearrangement links TRBV11-1 to TRBJ1-3; unclear D gene. Germline CDR1 SGHAT, CDR2 FQDESV (reference sequence). Trimming shortened V by 1 base and J by 0 bases, and 10 bases separated the two germline ends. The CDR3 contains 16 residues. CDR3 loop: CASSLEERGSGNTIYF. The CDR3 DNA is TGTGCCAGCAGCTTAGAGGAGCGCGGCTCTGGAAACACCATATATTTT.

Many counts were recorded for this clonotype. The gene calls are TRBV12-3 or TRBV12-4 and TRBJ2-1; 10 positions match TRBD2. V lost 6 bases and J lost 7; bases outside the gene matches: 15. CDR3 length equals 17 residues. In DNA form, the CDR3 reads TGTGCCAGCAGCCCAAGGTCTCTAGCGGGAGTATATAATGAGCAGTTCTTC. Its translation: CASSPRSLAGVYNEQFF.

This clonotype has at least ten counts. The chain employs TRBV20-1 and TRBJ2-7; no clear D. V lost 1 base and J lost 2, with 9 bases in between. The CDR3 sequence is 13 residues long. Germline V gene lookup returns CDR1 DFQATT and CDR2 SNEGSKA (reference sequence). In DNA, the CDR3 is TGCAGTGCTAGAGTGTTGGGAACCTACGAGCAGTACTTC. Its protein is CSARVLGTYEQYF.

The J gene is TRBJ2-3, the V gene TRBV7-8; 7 bases fit TRBD2. The CDR3 is 19 amino acids. From germline, CDR1 is SGHVS and CDR2 FQNEAQ. The junction had 18 bases not matched to a gene; V was cut back by 5 bases and J by 1 base. The CDR3 DNA follows: TGTGCCAGCAGCCCCCGACTAGCCTTCGGGGCCCTCCGCACAGATACGCAGTATTTT. Translated, it gives CASSPRLAFGALRTDTQYF.

This clonotype was seen a handful of times. V and J are TRBV12-3 or TRBV12-4 and TRBJ2-3, with D perhaps TRBD2 (5 bases). V lost 7 bases and J 0 bases, leaving 17 bases between the germline ends. CDR3 length: 16 amino acids. The CDR3 DNA follows: TGTGCCAGCACACCTACCGCGGGCCGGAGCACAGATACGCAGTATTTT. This encodes CASTPTAGRSTDTQYF.

The sample holds many counts of this clonotype. The chain carries TRBV15 and TRBJ2-1; a weak D match, TRBD1 (6 bases). Trimming stripped 6 bases from V and 6 bases from J, with 12 bases between. Germline CDR1 is LNHNV and CDR2 is YYDKDF (reference sequence). The CDR3 is 13 amino acids. In DNA form, the CDR3 reads TGTGCCACCAGTACTGGACAGCCCAATGAGCAGTTCTTC. This sequence encodes CATSTGQPNEQFF.